Presented here are 31 T cell receptor beta chains from one specimen sequenced in a study of T-cell memory formation after mild COVID-19. TCRdb redid the calling of the 5' RACE reads with MiXCR, one entry per CDR3 protein. The profile shows about 470,000 distinct CDR3 sequences, nearly 25% of them singletons. Sequenced: PBMCs or a T cell subset sorted from them (not recorded which). The receptors come from an adult woman who had mild COVID-19 (a few samples of this study predate the infection). Cell type and time point are not known.

The chain employs TRBV10-3 and TRBJ2-1; no reliable D call. The CDR3 consists of 13 residues. CDR1 and CDR2 (germline): ENHRY, SYGVKD. V lost 7 bases to trimming and J lost 0 bases, with 7 bases between them. CDR3 coding DNA: TGTGCCATCATGGCTGGCTCCTACAATGAGCAGTTCTTC. This gives the protein CAIMAGSYNEQFF.

This clonotype occurred a few times. The chain carries TRBV19 and TRBJ2-1, with a tentative D call TRBD2 (5 bases). CDR1 is LNHDA, CDR2 SQIVND, per germline (reference sequence). This CDR3 has 15 residues. Trimming took off 5 bases at V and 4 bases at J, with 15 bases between the two ends. The CDR3 coding sequence is TGTGCCAGTAGTGTAACGGGATACTATTACAATGAGCAGTTCTTC. This sequence encodes CASSVTGYYYNEQFF.

This clonotype was counted only a few times. The chain recombines TRBV11-2 with TRBJ2-3; D not resolved. Germline CDR1 and CDR2: SGHAT and FQNNGV. The CDR3 has 14 amino acids. V was cut by 1 base and J by 2 bases, with 7 bases left in between. CDR3 in DNA: TGTGCCAGCAGCTTAGCTACTACCACAGATACGCAGTATTTT. Translation: CASSLATTTDTQYF.

The V call is TRBV3-1, the J call TRBJ2-7, with no clear D. V lost 1 base and J 3 bases, leaving 4 bases between the germline ends. The CDR3 has 12 residues. Germline CDR1 and CDR2: LGHDT and YNNKEL (reference sequence). The CDR3 loop is CASSQANYEQYF. The CDR3 DNA is TGTGCCAGCAGCCAAGCAAACTACGAGCAGTACTTC.

This chain joins TRBV9 and TRBJ2-7; D is unresolved. Germline V gene data show CDR1 as SGDLS and CDR2 as YYNGEE. This CDR3 is 14 amino acids long. The ends were cut back, 4 bases at V and 2 bases at J, with 13 bases in the middle. CDR3 nucleotides: TGTGCCAGCAGCCCCCAAGGCCCGACCTACGAGCAGTACTTC. Amino acid sequence: CASSPQGPTYEQYF.

This clonotype occurred many times. The V call is TRBV7-9, the J call TRBJ2-7; TRBD1 matches at 7 bases. Unmatched junction bases numbered 2, after V lost 4 bases and J lost 2 bases. Per germline, CDR1 SEHNR and CDR2 FQNEAQ (reference sequence). This CDR3 contains 13 residues. The CDR3 reads CASSSDRTYEQYF. CDR3 coding DNA: TGTGCCAGCAGCTCGGACAGGACCTACGAGCAGTACTTC.

This chain uses TRBV7-2 with TRBJ2-5, with D hard to call. The CDR3 has 14 amino acids. Between the trimmed V and J ends, which lost 3 bases and 1 base, there was a span of 9 bases. CDR1 is SGHTA, CDR2 FQGNSA, per germline. The CDR3 DNA follows: TGTGCCAGCAGCTTCATAAACTCCCAAGAGACCCAGTACTTC. Residues: CASSFINSQETQYF.

The genes are TRBV7-6 and TRBJ1-5; D is uncertain. Germline CDR1 and CDR2: SGHVS and FNYEAQ. Trimming took 5 bases from V and 0 from J, leaving 11 bases between them. The CDR3 has 15 residues. Here the CDR3 DNA reads TGTGCCAGCAGCCCCTCGCCAGTTAGCAATCAGCCCCAGCATTTT. Translated: CASSPSPVSNQPQHF.

This clonotype has just a few counts. The V gene is TRBV5-1, the J gene TRBJ2-7, with D unclear. The CDR3 loop spans 14 amino acids. V was clipped by 4 bases and J by 1 base, with 12 bases between them. The germline gives CDR1 SGHRS, CDR2 YFSETQ. This chain's CDR3 is CASSLGVPSYEQYF. In DNA form, the CDR3 reads TGCGCCAGCAGCCTTGGGGTTCCGTCCTACGAGCAGTACTTC.

CDR3 nucleotide sequence: TGTGCCAGCAGCTTCGAGTGGACCTTTAATCAGCCCCAGCATTTT. Translation: CASSFEWTFNQPQHF. The genes are TRBV7-2 and TRBJ1-5; no definite D call. CDR1 is SGHTA, CDR2 FQGNSA, per germline. The V and J ends lost 3 bases and 4 bases respectively, with 13 bases between them. The length of the CDR3 is 15 residues.

This clonotype appeared a few times. The chain links TRBV29-1 to TRBJ2-5; D is perhaps TRBD2 (6 bases). This CDR3 spans 21 amino acids. Germline V gives CDR1 SQVTM, CDR2 ANQGSEA. With 4 bases removed from V and 4 bases from J, the gap between germline ends came to 37 bases. In DNA form, the CDR3 reads TGCAGCGTTGCTACCTCCTTAGTTTACGGGAGATATTCGGAGGGAAGAGAGACCCAGTACTTC. Its protein product is CSVATSLVYGRYSEGRETQYF.

The chain joins TRBV20-1 to TRBJ2-7, with TRBD2 matching 9 bases. Looked up from germline, CDR1 is DFQATT and CDR2 is SNEGSKA (reference sequence). With 4 bases clipped from V and 6 bases from J, the junction kept 4 bases outside the gene matches. This CDR3 is built from 12 residues. The CDR3 protein is CSAKREVLEQYF. CDR3 coding DNA: TGCAGTGCTAAGCGGGAGGTGCTCGAGCAGTACTTC.

There are a few counts of this clonotype. V is TRBV21-1 and J is TRBJ2-7; TRBD1 is the table's D call, not checked against the DNA. TRBV21-1 is tagged as a pseudogene. The CDR3 contains 16 residues. The CDR3: CASSKDGGIASYEQYF. The CDR3, as DNA: TGTGCCAGCAGCAAAGATGGGGGCATTGCGTCCTACGAGCAGTACTTC.

This clonotype occurred a few times. The chain employs TRBV15 and TRBJ1-3, with D maybe TRBD1 (5 bases). Trimming cost V 4 bases and J 0 bases, with 16 bases left between them. The CDR3 has 17 amino acids. Per germline, CDR1 LNHNV and CDR2 YYDKDF (reference sequence). The CDR3 nucleotides read TGTGCCACCAGCACCAGGGACGCCGGATCCTCTGGAAACACCATATATTTT. Amino acid sequence: CATSTRDAGSSGNTIYF.

This clonotype appeared a few times. CDR3 nucleotides: TGTGCCAGCAAGGGACTAGCGGGACGCTCGAACGAGCAGTACTTC. This gives the protein CASKGLAGRSNEQYF. This chain joins TRBV2 and TRBJ2-7; 13 nucleotides align to TRBD2. Per germline, CDR1 SNHLY and CDR2 FYNNEI. CDR3 size: 15 residues. The trim removed 7 bases at V and 5 bases at J, leaving 8 bases unmatched.

The rearrangement joins TRBV7-9 to TRBJ2-2; D is unresolved. Trimming cost V 2 bases and J 4 bases, with 14 bases left between them. Germline values: CDR1 SEHNR, CDR2 FQNEAQ (reference sequence). The CDR3 loop spans 16 amino acids. The CDR3: CASSLQPTPGTGELFF. CDR3 nucleotide sequence: TGTGCCAGCAGCTTACAACCTACACCAGGCACCGGGGAGCTGTTTTTT.

The V gene is TRBV29-1, the J gene TRBJ2-1; D tentatively reads TRBD1 or TRBD2 (7 bases each). The V end was cut by 6 bases, the J end by 1 base, with 13 bases between. Germline V gene lookup returns CDR1 SQVTM and CDR2 ANQGSEA. This CDR3 has 14 residues. The CDR3 reads CSVPQGGSYNEQFF. The CDR3 DNA follows: TGCAGCGTCCCCCAGGGGGGGTCCTACAATGAGCAGTTCTTC.

The V and J genes are TRBV4-3 and TRBJ2-5, with TRBD2 as a possible D gene (7 bases). CDR3 length: 18 amino acids. CDR1 and CDR2 (germline): LGHNA, YSLEER. V lost 0 bases and J lost 4, with 21 bases in between. CDR3 residues: CASSQDRLAGQGGETQYF. DNA for the CDR3: TGCGCCAGCAGCCAAGACCGACTAGCCGGTCAAGGGGGAGAGACCCAGTACTTC.

The chain recombines TRBV5-6 with TRBJ2-3, with D unresolved. With 5 bases removed from V and 5 bases from J, the gap between germline ends came to 9 bases. The CDR3 totals 12 residues. Germline-derived CDR1 and CDR2 are SGHDT and YYEEEE. CDR3 region: CASSIVGDTQYF. The CDR3 coding sequence is TGTGCCAGCAGTATCGTGGGAGATACGCAGTATTTT.

This clonotype was picked up many times. The CDR3 reads CASSQITGTSGSYEQYF. CDR3 bases: TGTGCCAGCAGCCAAATAACCGGGACTAGCGGGAGCTACGAGCAGTACTTC. The gene calls are TRBV14 and TRBJ2-7; 14 bases match TRBD2. The V segment lost 2 bases and the J segment 3 bases; nucleotides outside the gene matches: 6. CDR1 is SGHDN, CDR2 FVKESK, per germline. The CDR3 contains 17 residues.

This clonotype was recorded many times. CDR3 loop: CASLGRGDEQFF. CDR3 nucleotides: TGCGCCAGCCTCGGGAGGGGTGATGAGCAGTTCTTC. The rearrangement links TRBV5-1 to TRBJ2-1; 8 nucleotides agree with TRBD2. After removal of 7 bases from V and 8 bases from J, the junction contained 5 bases not matched to a gene. Germline V lookup: CDR1 SGHRS, CDR2 YFSETQ. This CDR3 comprises 12 residues.

V gene TRBV5-1 combines with J gene TRBJ2-1; D is perhaps TRBD1 (7 bases). The CDR3 covers 15 residues. Germline values: CDR1 SGHRS, CDR2 YFSETQ. Trimming cost V 2 bases and J 7 bases, with 16 bases left between them. CDR3 loop: CASSFGGVQGNEQFF. CDR3 in DNA: TGCGCCAGCAGCTTCGGGGGTGTACAGGGGAATGAGCAGTTCTTC.

The chain couples TRBV27 to TRBJ2-7; D unresolved. The V gene's germline CDR1 is MNHEY and CDR2 SMNVEV (reference sequence). The CDR3 is 13 residues long. Trimming cost V 2 bases and J 2 bases, with 7 bases left between them. The chain's CDR3 is CASSLLPTYEQYF. CDR3 in DNA: TGTGCCAGCAGTTTACTCCCTACCTACGAGCAGTACTTC.

The chain carries TRBV4-3 and TRBJ2-7; possible D gene TRBD2, 6 bases. The V end lost 0 bases, the J end lost 2 bases, and 8 bases lay between the germline ends. This CDR3 comprises 14 residues. Looked up from germline, CDR1 is LGHNA and CDR2 is YSLEER. CDR3 loop: CASSQDPGAYEQYF. The CDR3 DNA sequence: TGCGCCAGCAGCCAAGATCCGGGAGCCTACGAGCAGTACTTC.

This clonotype was detected only a few times. V and J are TRBV6-5 and TRBJ1-2; no clear D gene. Germline lookup yields CDR1 MNHEY and CDR2 SVGAGI. The CDR3 loop spans 13 amino acids. V lost 6 bases to trimming and J lost 4 bases, with 12 bases between them. Here the CDR3 reads CASRQTIRYGYTF. The DNA for the CDR3 is TGTGCCAGCAGACAGACAATTCGCTATGGCTACACCTTC.

This rearrangement joins TRBV3-1 to TRBJ1-6, with D uncertain. The CDR3 runs 15 residues. V was pared by 4 bases and J by 5 bases, with 12 bases between. From germline, CDR1 is LGHDT and CDR2 YNNKEL (reference sequence). CDR3 bases: TGTGCCAGCAGCCCTCAAGGACTTAATAATTCACCCCTCCACTTT. Its translation is CASSPQGLNNSPLHF.

J is TRBJ1-1 and V is TRBV20-1; D remains unclear. This CDR3 has 11 residues. Deletions cut 0 bases from V and 1 base from J, with 0 bases between. Germline V gene sequence: CDR1 DFQATT, CDR2 SNEGSKA (reference sequence). The CDR3 region is CSARENTEAFF. CDR3 nucleotides: TGCAGTGCTAGAGAGAACACTGAAGCTTTCTTT.

This clonotype was recorded a few times. The gene calls are TRBV12-3 or TRBV12-4 and TRBJ2-2; 10 bases line up with TRBD2. There are 15 residues in the CDR3. Losses at the gene ends were 6 bases for V and 6 bases for J; bases not matched to a gene: 7. CDR3 DNA sequence: TGTGCCAGCAGGGCGAGCGGGGGGGCCGCCGGGGAGCTGTTTTTT. Translation gives CASRASGGAAGELFF.

The chain is built from TRBV20-1 and TRBJ2-5; 8 bases line up with TRBD2. The germline V gene encodes CDR1 DFQATT and CDR2 SNEGSKA (reference sequence). The CDR3 totals 14 residues. V shed 2 bases and J 4 bases; nucleotides not matched to a gene: 6. CDR3 amino acids: CSARPGRAGETQYF. CDR3 in DNA: TGCAGTGCTAGACCCGGGAGGGCCGGAGAGACCCAGTACTTC.

This clonotype was counted between two and nine times. V usage is TRBV7-8 and J usage is TRBJ2-1; 9 bases line up with TRBD2. Germline V CDR1 and CDR2: SGHVS, FQNEAQ. CDR3 length equals 17 residues. The V and J ends lost 4 bases and 1 base, in that order; junction bases with no gene match: 8. The CDR3: CASSSLGSGRSYNEQFF. CDR3 in DNA: TGTGCCAGCAGCTCACTGGGTAGCGGGAGATCCTACAATGAGCAGTTCTTC.

This clonotype was found a few times. CDR3 loop: CASSPNSLAGKLGANVLTF. Here the CDR3 DNA reads TGTGCCAGCAGCCCTAACAGTCTGGCGGGAAAGCTTGGGGCCAACGTCCTGACTTTC. The J gene is TRBJ2-6, the V gene TRBV11-2, with TRBD2 as a possible D gene (6 bases). Germline loops: CDR1 SGHAT, CDR2 FQNNGV. The CDR3 loop spans 19 amino acids. The V gene lost 5 bases and the J gene lost 3 bases, with 23 bases spanning the gap. Based on the CDR3 plus reference TRBV11-2 and TRBJ2-6, the full variable domain is EAGVAQSPRYKIIEKRQSVAFWCNPISGHATLYWYQQILGQGPKLLIQFQNNGVVDDSQLPKDRFSAERLKGVDSTLKIQPAKLEDSAVYLCASSPNSLAGKLGANVLTFGAGSRLTVL.